This T cell receptor (beta chain) was captured by sequencing in a study of Ad26.COV2.S vaccination and SARS-CoV-2 variants. A remark on this clone: The antigen remains unidentified.

There are 15 residues in the CDR3. Trimming removed 2 bases from V and 7 bases from J, with 15 bases in between. The germline gives CDR1 LGHDT, CDR2 YNNKEL (reference sequence). The method was immunoSEQ multiplex PCR; TCRdb's version includes in-frame clones alone and lacks a portion of them. In the table there are some 190,000 clones, around 88% of which are singletons. Whole-study findings and limits: After vaccination, reports described spike-specific CD8+ and CD4+ T cell responses as showing substantial breadth. TCR breadth and depth analyses may have underestimated total T cell responses.

The TCR comes from a human donor who had recovered from COVID-19. This specimen consisted of peripheral blood, obtained after recovery from COVID-19. The chain joins TRBV3-1 (or the pseudogene TRBV3-2) to TRBJ2-1; D possibly matches TRBD1 or TRBD2 (5 bases each). The CDR3 sequence: CASSQRGSRGNEQFF. CDR3 DNA: TGTGCCAGCAGCCAACGGGGTTCAAGGGGTAATGAGCAGTTCTTC.